This passage covers 26 T cell receptor beta chains from one sample sequenced in a study of regulatory T cells in long-lasting Graves disease. Time point denoted: persistent/refractory GD, antithyroid drugs over 5 years with positive TRAb. RNA from PBMCs was the source of the TCR library. According to the study, TCR beta libraries were built with iRepertoire HTBI primers and CDR3-region Arm-PCR. TCRdb itself ran the multiplex PCR reads through MiXCR, one entry per CDR3 protein. The data show roughly 500,000 distinct CDR3 sequences, about 20% seen once. The starting material was peripheral blood mononuclear cells (PBMCs), obtained when the disease was refractory, from a patient treated with antithyroid drugs. The receptors come from a female donor with Graves disease.

V is TRBV28 and J is TRBJ2-1; a possible D gene is TRBD2 (6 bases). V lost 5 bases and J lost 10, with 15 bases in between. Germline CDR1 and CDR2: MDHEN and SYDVKM. This CDR3 has 13 residues. CDR3 sequence: CASSRPGTGEQFF. In DNA form, the CDR3 reads TGTGCCAGCAGTCGTCCCGGGACTGGGGAGCAGTTCTTC.

The J gene is TRBJ1-2, the V gene TRBV24-1; 7 positions agree with TRBD1. V lost 7 bases to trimming and J lost 4 bases; unmatched junction nucleotides: 8. Germline CDR1 and CDR2: KGHDR and SFDVKD. CDR3 length: 14 residues. The CDR3 loop reads CATREGDSPYGYTF. CDR3 sequence (DNA): TGTGCCACCAGGGAGGGGGACAGTCCCTATGGCTACACCTTC.

This clonotype turned up a few times. An end of the junction differs from the germline gene, which may be a read error. The chain has TRBV28 and TRBJ1-6; D possibly corresponds to TRBD1 (5 bases). The V gene's germline CDR1 is MDHEN and CDR2 SYDVKM. The CDR3 sequence is 12 residues long. CDR3 region: CASGGANSPLHF. As DNA, the CDR3 is TGCGCCAGTGGGGGAGCCAATTCACCCCTCCACTTT.

The rearrangement uses TRBV5-1 and TRBJ1-1, with unresolved D. Trimming removed 2 bases at V and 6 bases at J, with 11 bases between. Looked up from germline, CDR1 is SGHRS and CDR2 is YFSETQ. The length of the CDR3 is 13 residues. CDR3 sequence (DNA): TGCGCCAGCAGCTTTTCCGGGATCGCTGAAGCTTTCTTT. Its translation is CASSFSGIAEAFF.

This clonotype has a handful of counts. The V call is TRBV5-1, the J call TRBJ2-7; tentatively, D is TRBD2 (6 bases). Germline CDR1 reads SGHRS; CDR2 reads YFSETQ. Trimming pared 4 bases from V and 6 bases from J, leaving 20 bases between. CDR3 length: 15 amino acids. CDR3 bases: TGCGCCAGCAGCGCGGCGGGGCCTTTAAGCCCCGAGCAGTACTTC. It encodes CASSAAGPLSPEQYF.

Remarks on this clonotype: A much larger clone is a single base away; this may be a read error. The gene calls are TRBV20-1 and TRBJ2-7; possibly TRBD2 for D (7 bases). The CDR3 runs 15 residues. Between the trimmed V and J ends, which lost 0 bases and 3 bases, there was a span of 15 bases. Germline assignment: CDR1 DFQATT and CDR2 SNEGSKA (reference sequence). For the CDR3, the DNA is TGCAGTGCTAGAGATCCAACAGCGGGACACTACGAGCAGTACTTC. This sequence encodes CSARDPTAGHYEQYF.

This chain connects TRBV6-2 or TRBV6-3 to TRBJ2-3, with 7 bases lining up with TRBD2. The germline V gene has CDR1 MNHEY and CDR2 SVGEGT. V was clipped by 6 bases and J by 3 bases; unmatched bases: 9. CDR3 size: 15 residues. The chain's CDR3 is CASSSPSGPTDTQYF. In DNA form, the CDR3 reads TGTGCCAGCAGCTCTCCTAGCGGCCCTACAGATACGCAGTATTTT.

V usage is TRBV19 and J usage is TRBJ1-5, with 7 bases fitting TRBD1. Germline values: CDR1 LNHDA, CDR2 SQIVND (reference sequence). Unmatched junction bases numbered 12, after V lost 6 bases and J lost 4 bases. This CDR3 comprises 16 residues. The CDR3 spells CASSLQEGQRNQPQHF. The CDR3 nucleotides read TGTGCCAGTAGCCTTCAGGAGGGACAGAGAAATCAGCCCCAGCATTTT. Full variable domain (missing parts from reference TRBV19 and TRBJ1-5): DGGITQSPKYLFRKEGQNVTLSCEQNLNHDAMYWYRQDPGQGLRLIYYSQIVNDFQKGDIAEGYSVSREKKESFPLTVTSAQKNPTAFYLCASSLQEGQRNQPQHFGDGTRLSIL.

About this clonotype: One end of the junction varies from germline; a read error may be responsible. The chain couples TRBV6-5 to TRBJ1-3, with 10 bases fitting TRBD1. The CDR3 is made up of 17 amino acids. Germline loops: CDR1 MNHEY, CDR2 SVGAGI. The CDR3 DNA follows: TGTGCCAGCAGTCACTCGGGACAGGGGTTTGCTGGAAACACCATATATTTT. This sequence encodes CASSHSGQGFAGNTIYF.

This sequence joins TRBV4-2 and TRBJ1-2, with 7 bases aligning to TRBD1. Trimming took 4 bases from V and 6 from J; bases not matched to a gene: 11. There are 15 residues in the CDR3. Germline CDR1 LGHNA, CDR2 YNFKEQ. Here the CDR3 reads CASSLSTQGIDGYTF. The CDR3 region has the DNA TGTGCCAGCAGCCTAAGTACACAGGGGATAGATGGCTACACCTTC.

V gene TRBV6-4 combines with J gene TRBJ1-1; D unresolved. This CDR3 has 11 residues. CDR1 and CDR2 from the germline V gene are MRHNA and SNTAGT. With 10 bases removed from V and 5 bases from J, the gap between germline ends came to 11 bases. The CDR3 sequence: CAIFPVTEAFF. The CDR3 DNA is TGTGCCATCTTCCCCGTAACTGAAGCTTTCTTT.

A note on this clonotype: Relative to the germline gene, one junction end is altered; a read error may explain this. The gene calls are TRBV5-5 and TRBJ1-3; D gene unclear. Germline values: CDR1 SGHKS, CDR2 YYEKEE (reference sequence). This CDR3 has 15 amino acids. CDR3 amino acids: CASRQSYDSGNTIYF. In DNA, the CDR3 is TGCGCCAGCAGGCAAAGTTATGACTCTGGAAACACCATATATTTT.

This clonotype has ten or more counts. The J gene is TRBJ1-4, the V gene TRBV28; 7 bases match TRBD1. The V segment lost 7 bases and the J segment 5 bases; nucleotides outside the gene matches: 4. This CDR3 is built from 13 residues. Germline V lookup: CDR1 MDHEN, CDR2 SYDVKM. The CDR3: CASKGAMNEKLFF. The CDR3 region has the DNA TGTGCCAGCAAGGGGGCAATGAATGAAAAACTGTTTTTT.

Comments on this clonotype: Germline and junction disagree at one end, which may indicate a read error. CDR3 coding DNA: TGTGCCGGCAGTCCCATAGCGGGATGGAACACCGGGGAGCTGTTTTTT. Translated, it gives CAGSPIAGWNTGELFF. The V and J genes are TRBV12-3 or TRBV12-4 and TRBJ2-2; the match to TRBD2 covers 8 bases. The CDR3 spans 16 residues.

V usage is TRBV18 and J usage is TRBJ2-1, with a weak D call TRBD2 (7 bases). Germline loops: CDR1 KGHSH, CDR2 LQKENI. The germline V and J ends were trimmed by 3 bases and 7 bases, with 16 bases remaining between them. CDR3 size: 15 residues. This CDR3 is CASSPPGGGGNEQFF. CDR3 nucleotides: TGTGCCAGCTCACCTCCCGGCGGGGGCGGGAATGAGCAGTTCTTC.

With regard to this clonotype: A much larger clone differs from this one at a single base, so this may be a read error. The chain links TRBV7-2 to TRBJ2-7; TRBD2 might be the D (5 bases). V dropped 8 bases and J dropped 7 bases, with 15 bases sitting between them. CDR3 length equals 12 residues. Germline values: CDR1 SGHTA, CDR2 FQGNSA. The CDR3 sequence: CASSASLNEQYF. The DNA of the CDR3 is TGTGCCAGCTCGGCTAGCCTGAATGAGCAGTACTTC.

The genes are TRBV6-5 and TRBJ2-7; TRBD2 matches 10 bases. The CDR3 extends over 17 amino acids. Germline CDR1 reads MNHEY; CDR2 reads SVGAGI. V was clipped by 0 bases and J by 4 bases; unmatched bases: 9. CDR3 DNA: TGTGCCAGCAGTTACTCTAGCGGGAGGACCGCTACTTACGAGCAGTACTTC. Its translation: CASSYSSGRTATYEQYF.

This clonotype was picked up a small number of times. The rearrangement uses TRBV20-1 and TRBJ1-1; 7 nucleotides align to TRBD1. CDR3 length: 16 amino acids. With V trimmed by 0 bases and J by 2 bases, 9 bases remained unmatched. Per the germline V gene, CDR1 is DFQATT and CDR2 is SNEGSKA (reference sequence). The CDR3 sequence is CSARDPRTGVNTEAFF. CDR3 DNA sequence: TGCAGTGCTAGAGATCCGAGGACAGGCGTCAACACTGAAGCTTTCTTT.

This clonotype was counted ten times or more. The gene calls are TRBV11-2 and TRBJ2-7; TRBD1 aligns across 7 bases. Germline V gene data show CDR1 as SGHAT and CDR2 as FQNNGV. The CDR3 has 15 residues. Trimming cost V 4 bases and J 5 bases; bases outside gene matches: 11. The CDR3 DNA reads as TGTGCCAGCAGCTCCTCGGGACAGTTACCCCACGAGCAGTACTTC. It codes for CASSSSGQLPHEQYF.

This clonotype came up a few times. The gene calls are TRBV6-1 and TRBJ1-5; D gene uncertain. Germline CDR1 MNHNS, CDR2 SASEGT. The length of the CDR3 is 13 residues. V dropped 3 bases and J dropped 4 bases, with 7 bases sitting between them. The CDR3 nucleotides are TGTGCCAGCAGTGACGAGAGGAATCAGCCCCAGCATTTT. Residues: CASSDERNQPQHF.

The chain recombines TRBV19 with TRBJ2-1, with 11 bases lining up with TRBD2. The CDR3 is made up of 14 amino acids. Germline CDR1 reads LNHDA; CDR2 reads SQIVND (reference sequence). J gave up 6 bases and V 10 bases, and 8 bases lay outside the gene matches. CDR3 DNA sequence: TGTGCCACCGGTGTACTAGCGGGGGTCAATGAGCAGTTCTTC. Protein sequence: CATGVLAGVNEQFF.

This chain connects TRBV5-1 to TRBJ1-2; D unresolved. Trimming pared 2 bases from V and 4 bases from J, leaving 12 bases between. Looked up from germline, CDR1 is SGHRS and CDR2 is YFSETQ. This CDR3 has 14 amino acids. The CDR3 sequence: CASSFTGEGYGYTF. The CDR3 nucleotides read TGCGCCAGCAGCTTCACGGGAGAAGGCTATGGCTACACCTTC. Looking up the rest from reference TRBV5-1 and TRBJ1-2 gives the full variable domain: KAGVTQTPRYLIKTRGQQVTLSCSPISGHRSVSWYQQTPGQGLQFLFEYFSETQRNKGNFPGRFSGRQFSNSRSEMNVSTLELGDSALYLCASSFTGEGYGYTFGSGTRLTVV.

This clonotype was seen repeatedly, ten times or more. The chain has TRBV2 and TRBJ1-5; D is possibly TRBD1 (6 bases). This CDR3 is built from 12 residues. CDR1 SNHLY and CDR2 FYNNEI come from the germline V gene. V was clipped by 10 bases and J by 3 bases, with 10 bases between them. In nucleotides, the CDR3 is TGTGCCATCGGGGGCTTCAATCAGCCCCAGCATTTT. Translated: CAIGGFNQPQHF.

This clonotype was detected a few times. The chain carries TRBV25-1 and TRBJ1-6; a weak D match, TRBD1 (6 bases). Trimming shortened V by 4 bases and J by 10 bases, and 14 bases separated the two germline ends. The CDR3 length is 14 residues. Germline CDR1 and CDR2: MGHDK and SYGVNS. The CDR3 region has the DNA TGTGCCAGCAGTGGGGCACAGGGACCCTCACCCCTCCACTTT. The encoded protein is CASSGAQGPSPLHF.

Only a few counts were recorded for this clonotype. The chain carries TRBV20-1 and TRBJ2-7, with D possibly being TRBD1 (6 bases). The V end lost 0 bases, the J end lost 0 bases, and 18 bases lay between the germline ends. Germline assignment: CDR1 DFQATT and CDR2 SNEGSKA (reference sequence). CDR3 length equals 17 residues. The CDR3 sequence is CSARDRWGLRSSYEQYF. The CDR3 region has the DNA TGCAGTGCTAGAGATCGCTGGGGGCTCCGGAGCTCCTACGAGCAGTACTTC.

Comments on this clonotype: A single base separates this from a much larger clone, so it may be a read error. This chain connects TRBV20-1 to TRBJ1-1; the D is unclear. Trimming removed 5 bases from V and 5 bases from J, with 15 bases in between. The CDR3 loop spans 13 amino acids. The V gene's germline CDR1 is DFQATT and CDR2 SNEGSKA (reference sequence). The CDR3 is CSAPYRKRTEAFF. The CDR3 DNA sequence: TGCAGTGCTCCCTACCGAAAGCGGACTGAAGCTTTCTTT.